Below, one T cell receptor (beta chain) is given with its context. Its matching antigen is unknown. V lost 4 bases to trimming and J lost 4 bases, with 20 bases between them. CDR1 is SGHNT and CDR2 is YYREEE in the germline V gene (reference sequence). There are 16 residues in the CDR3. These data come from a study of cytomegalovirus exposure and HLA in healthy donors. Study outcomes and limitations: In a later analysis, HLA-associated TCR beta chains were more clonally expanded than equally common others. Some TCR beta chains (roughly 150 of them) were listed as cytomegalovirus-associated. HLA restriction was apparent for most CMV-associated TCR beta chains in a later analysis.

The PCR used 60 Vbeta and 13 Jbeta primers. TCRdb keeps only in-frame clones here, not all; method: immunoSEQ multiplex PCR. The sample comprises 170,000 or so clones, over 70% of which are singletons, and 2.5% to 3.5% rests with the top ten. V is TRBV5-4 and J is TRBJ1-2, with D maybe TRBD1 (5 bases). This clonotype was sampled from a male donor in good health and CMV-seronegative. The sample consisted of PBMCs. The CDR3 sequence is CASSPTRGGVGYGYTF. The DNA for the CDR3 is TGTGCCAGCAGCCCTACCCGTGGGGGGGTGGGCTATGGCTACACCTTC. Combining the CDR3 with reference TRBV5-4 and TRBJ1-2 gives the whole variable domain ETGVTQSPTHLIKTRGQQVTLRCSSQSGHNTVSWYQQALGQGPQFIFQYYREEENGRGNFPPRFSGLQFPNYSSELNVNALELDDSALYLCASSPTRGGVGYGYTFGSGTRLTVV.